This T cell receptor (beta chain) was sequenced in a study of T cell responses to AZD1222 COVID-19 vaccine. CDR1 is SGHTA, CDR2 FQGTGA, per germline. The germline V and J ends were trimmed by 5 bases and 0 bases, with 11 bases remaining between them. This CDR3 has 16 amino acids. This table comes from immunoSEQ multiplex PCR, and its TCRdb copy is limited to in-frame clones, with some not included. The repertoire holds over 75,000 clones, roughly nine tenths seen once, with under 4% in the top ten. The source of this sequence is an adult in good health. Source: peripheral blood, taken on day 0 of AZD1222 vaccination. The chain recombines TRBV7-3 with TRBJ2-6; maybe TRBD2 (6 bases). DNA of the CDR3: TGTGCCAGCAGCGGAGGGGCAATCTCTGGGGCCAACGTCCTGACTTTC. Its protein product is CASSGGAISGANVLTF.